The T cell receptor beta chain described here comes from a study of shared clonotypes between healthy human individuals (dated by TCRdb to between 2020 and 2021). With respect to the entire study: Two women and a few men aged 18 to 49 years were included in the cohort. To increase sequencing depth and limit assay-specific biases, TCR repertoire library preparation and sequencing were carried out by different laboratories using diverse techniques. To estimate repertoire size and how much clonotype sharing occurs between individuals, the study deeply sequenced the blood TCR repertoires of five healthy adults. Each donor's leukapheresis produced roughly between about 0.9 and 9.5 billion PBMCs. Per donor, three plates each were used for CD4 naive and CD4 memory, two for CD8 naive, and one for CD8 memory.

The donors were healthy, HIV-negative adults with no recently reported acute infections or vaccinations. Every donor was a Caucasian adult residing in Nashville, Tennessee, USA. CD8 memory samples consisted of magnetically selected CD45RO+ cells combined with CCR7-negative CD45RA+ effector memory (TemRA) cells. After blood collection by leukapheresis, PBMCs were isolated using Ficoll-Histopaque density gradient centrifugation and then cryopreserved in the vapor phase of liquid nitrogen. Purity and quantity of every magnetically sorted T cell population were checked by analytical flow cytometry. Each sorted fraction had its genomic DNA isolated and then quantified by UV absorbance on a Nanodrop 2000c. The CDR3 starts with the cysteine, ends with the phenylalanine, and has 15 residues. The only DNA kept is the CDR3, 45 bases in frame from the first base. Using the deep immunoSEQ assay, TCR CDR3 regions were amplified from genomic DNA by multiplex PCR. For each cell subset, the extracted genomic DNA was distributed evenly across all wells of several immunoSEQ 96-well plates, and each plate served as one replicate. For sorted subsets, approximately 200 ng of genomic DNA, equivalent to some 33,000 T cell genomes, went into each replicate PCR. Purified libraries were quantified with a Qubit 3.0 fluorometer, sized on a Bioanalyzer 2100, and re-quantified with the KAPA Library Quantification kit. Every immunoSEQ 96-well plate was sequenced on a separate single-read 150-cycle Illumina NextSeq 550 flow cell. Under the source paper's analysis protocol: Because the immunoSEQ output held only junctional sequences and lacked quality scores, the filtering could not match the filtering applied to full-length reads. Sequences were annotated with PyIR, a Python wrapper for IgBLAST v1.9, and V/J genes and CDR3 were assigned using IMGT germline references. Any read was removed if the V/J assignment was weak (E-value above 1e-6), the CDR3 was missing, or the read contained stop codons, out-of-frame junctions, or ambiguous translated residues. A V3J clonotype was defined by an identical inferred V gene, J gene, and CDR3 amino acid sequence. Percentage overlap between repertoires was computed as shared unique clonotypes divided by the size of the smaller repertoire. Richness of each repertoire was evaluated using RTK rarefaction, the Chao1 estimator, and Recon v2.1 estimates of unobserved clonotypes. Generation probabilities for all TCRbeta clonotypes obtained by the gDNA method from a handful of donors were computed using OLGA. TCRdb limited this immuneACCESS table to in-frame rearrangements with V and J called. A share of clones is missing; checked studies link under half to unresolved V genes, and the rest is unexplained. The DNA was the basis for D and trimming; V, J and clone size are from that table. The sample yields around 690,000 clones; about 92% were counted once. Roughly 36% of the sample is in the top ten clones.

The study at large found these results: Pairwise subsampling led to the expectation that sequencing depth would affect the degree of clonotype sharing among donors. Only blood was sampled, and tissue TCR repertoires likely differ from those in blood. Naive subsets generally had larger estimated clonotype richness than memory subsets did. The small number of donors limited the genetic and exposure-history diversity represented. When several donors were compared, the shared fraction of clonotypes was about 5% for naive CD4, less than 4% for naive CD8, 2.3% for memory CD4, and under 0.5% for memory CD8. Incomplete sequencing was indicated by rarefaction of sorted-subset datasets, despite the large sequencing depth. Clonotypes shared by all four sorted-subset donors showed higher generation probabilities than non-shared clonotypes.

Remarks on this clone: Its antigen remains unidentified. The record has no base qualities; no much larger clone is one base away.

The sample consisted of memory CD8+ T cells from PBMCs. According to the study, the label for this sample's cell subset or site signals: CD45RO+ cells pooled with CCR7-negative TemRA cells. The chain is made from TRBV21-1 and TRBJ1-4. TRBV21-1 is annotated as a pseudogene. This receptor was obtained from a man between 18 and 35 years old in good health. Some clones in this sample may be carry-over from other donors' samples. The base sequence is TGTGCCAGCAGGACCTTCGGGCGGCCGAATGAAAAACTGTTTTTT. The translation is CASRTFGRPNEKLFF.